Sequencing of this T cell receptor beta chain was carried out in a study of tumor T cells in aggressive B-cell lymphoma. Sequencing used immunoSEQ multiplex PCR; TCRdb keeps in-frame clones, though not all of them. The sample has a few thousand clones, roughly 92% seen once. The CDR3 loop spans 16 amino acids. V lost 3 bases to trimming and J lost 0 bases, with 12 bases between them. The TCR was taken from an adult with diffuse large B cell lymphoma. The chain combines TRBV23-1 with TRBJ1-5, with D maybe TRBD1 (6 bases). TRBV23-1 is recorded as an ORF, its role being uncertain. The sequencing input was tumor tissue. The CDR3 reads CASSQWDINSNQPQHF. The CDR3 DNA sequence: TGCGCCAGCAGTCAGTGGGACATCAATAGCAATCAGCCCCAGCATTTT.